These T cell receptor beta chains were read from a single sample in a study of cytomegalovirus exposure and HLA in healthy donors. Sequencing used immunoSEQ multiplex PCR; TCRdb keeps in-frame clones, though not all of them. This table has approximately 80,000 clones, approximately 78% appearing once. The specimen sequenced was PBMCs. Receptors were obtained from a male donor in good health and CMV-seropositive. CDR3s include the opening cysteine and the closing phenylalanine or tryptophan. Each record gives: V gene, D gene, clone size, CDR3 length, J gene, CDR3 protein, CDR3 DNA. D genes are given only for firm matches. Part of the rows lack a size; the others show once, few, many or a class for expanded clones.

>TRBV9|TRBD1|once|19|TRBJ2-7
CASSVGPFPGQGASYEQYF
TGTGCCAGCAGCGTAGGCCCTTTTCCGGGACAGGGGGCCTCCTACGAGCAGTACTTC
>TRBV5-1|TRBD2|.|18|TRBJ2-7
CASRPQGALAGVAYEQYF
TGCGCCAGCCGCCCCCAAGGGGCCCTCGCGGGGGTGGCCTACGAGCAGTACTTC
>TRBV30|.|.|13|TRBJ1-1
CAWSADYGGEAFF
TGTGCCTGGAGTGCGGATTATGGGGGGGAAGCTTTCTTT
>TRBV27|.|once|15|TRBJ2-3
CASSGPGVRFDTQYF
TGTGCCAGCAGTGGTCCCGGGGTCCGCTTCGATACGCAGTATTTT
>TRBV6-1|.|once|15|TRBJ2-1
CASSETLGVGGEQFF
TGTGCCAGCAGTGAAACCTTGGGAGTCGGGGGTGAGCAGTTCTTC
>TRBV30|.|.|12|TRBJ1-1
CAWYPGATEAFF
TGTGCCTGGTATCCAGGGGCTACTGAAGCTTTCTTT
>TRBV4-3|TRBD1|.|16|TRBJ2-3
CASSLQQGFFTDTQYF
TGCGCCAGCAGCCTACAACAGGGGTTTTTCACAGATACGCAGTATTTT
>TRBV27|.|.|15|TRBJ1-2
CASSFSGGALNGYTF
TGTGCCAGCAGTTTCAGCGGGGGCGCGCTGAATGGCTACACCTTC
>TRBV28|TRBD2|.|14|TRBJ2-7
CASSSLAGVAEQYF
TGTGCCAGCAGTTCGCTAGCGGGAGTGGCCGAGCAGTACTTC
>TRBV19|.|.|13|TRBJ2-3
CASSSARADTQYF
TGTGCCAGTAGTTCTGCCCGGGCAGATACGCAGTATTTT
>TRBV7-6|.|.|15|TRBJ2-3
CASSLEAEGTDTQYF
TGTGCCAGCAGCTTAGAAGCGGAAGGGACAGATACGCAGTATTTT
>TRBV6-4|TRBD1|few|16|TRBJ2-3
CASSEGTGGASDTQYF
TGTGCCAGCAGTGAGGGGACAGGGGGAGCTTCAGATACGCAGTATTTT
>TRBV19|.|.|14|TRBJ1-5
CATKRGIGNQPQHF
TGTGCCACTAAAAGGGGGATCGGCAATCAGCCCCAGCATTTT
>TRBV2|.|.|14|TRBJ2-7
CASKEGLGLGEQYF
TGTGCCAGCAAGGAGGGGTTGGGGCTGGGCGAGCAGTACTTC
>TRBV7-2|.|.|14|TRBJ2-7
CASSLAGRDLEQYF
TGTGCCAGCAGCTTAGCGGGGCGGGACCTCGAGCAGTACTTC
>TRBV27|TRBD1|.|14|TRBJ1-2
CASSWTGGNYGYTF
TGTGCCAGCAGTTGGACAGGAGGAAACTATGGCTACACCTTC
>TRBV6-6|.|.|14|TRBJ1-3
CASSLNSAGNTIYF
TGTGCCAGCAGCCTCAATAGTGCCGGAAACACCATATATTTT
>TRBV30|.|.|13|TRBJ1-1
CAWIYSGGREAFF
TGTGCCTGGATTTACTCGGGGGGCAGGGAAGCTTTCTTT
>TRBV15|TRBD1|.|20|TRBJ1-1
CATSMGDREITNRGDTEAFF
TGTGCCACCAGCATGGGGGACAGGGAAATTACCAACCGAGGGGACACTGAAGCTTTCTTT
>TRBV5-1|TRBD2|.|17|TRBJ2-5
CASSSLIAGGPGETQYF
TGCGCCAGCAGCTCTCTAATAGCGGGAGGGCCGGGGGAGACCCAGTACTTC
>TRBV4-1|.|.|14|TRBJ1-5
CASSHPGSNQPQHF
TGCGCCAGCAGCCACCCAGGGTCAAATCAGCCCCAGCATTTT
>TRBV2|TRBD2|.|17|TRBJ2-1
CASSEGAGLAPDNEQFF
TGTGCCAGCAGTGAGGGCGCAGGACTAGCGCCTGACAATGAGCAGTTCTTC
>TRBV27|.|.|15|TRBJ2-7
CASSLGGQPGYEQYF
TGTGCCAGCAGTTTAGGGGGCCAACCGGGCTACGAGCAGTACTTC
>TRBV19|TRBD1|.|15|TRBJ2-7
CASRERQGAVDEQYF
TGTGCCAGTAGGGAGCGACAGGGGGCGGTTGACGAGCAGTACTTC
>TRBV28|TRBD1|.|15|TRBJ1-5
CASKTTGGGNQPQHF
TGTGCCAGCAAAACAACAGGGGGCGGCAATCAGCCCCAGCATTTT
>TRBV4-3|TRBD2|.|17|TRBJ2-1
CASSQDFSGYGRNEQFF
TGCGCCAGCAGCCAAGATTTTTCAGGGTACGGGAGGAATGAGCAGTTCTTC
>TRBV30|.|few|14|TRBJ2-2
CAWKIVATGGELFF
TGTGCCTGGAAGATAGTAGCGACGGGCGGGGAGCTGTTTTTT
>TRBV15|TRBD1|.|15|TRBJ2-7
CATSRTTTGVYEQYF
TGTGCCACCAGCAGGACCACGACAGGGGTCTACGAGCAGTACTTC
>TRBV15|.|.|16|TRBJ1-3
CATSRDQVSVGNTIYF
TGTGCCACCAGCAGAGACCAGGTCTCTGTAGGAAACACCATATATTTT
>TRBV27|.|.|18|TRBJ2-4
CASSSLVRGRVGKNIQYF
TGTGCCAGCAGTTCCCTGGTCAGGGGAAGAGTGGGCAAAAACATTCAGTACTTC
>TRBV27|TRBD2|.|15|TRBJ2-1
CASRATSGILYEQFF
TGTGCCAGCAGGGCGACTAGCGGGATTCTCTATGAGCAGTTCTTC
>TRBV23-1|.|.|14|TRBJ1-1
CASSQSLMNTEAFF
TGCGCCAGCAGTCAATCACTCATGAACACTGAAGCTTTCTTT
>TRBV5-4|.|.|16|TRBJ2-7
CASSLGGGTFSYEQYF
TGTGCCAGCAGCTTGGGAGGCGGGACCTTCTCCTACGAGCAGTACTTC
>TRBV30|.|once|16|TRBJ1-2
CAWSVWVAGPNYGYTF
TGTGCCTGGAGTGTATGGGTGGCAGGGCCCAACTATGGCTACACCTTC
>TRBV5-6|.|few|17|TRBJ1-2
CASSLGLVGQGIHGYTF
TGTGCCAGCAGCTTGGGACTTGTCGGTCAGGGTATACATGGCTACACCTTC
>TRBV5-6|TRBD1|.|13|TRBJ2-5
CASSRQGEETQYF
TGTGCCAGCAGCCGACAGGGAGAAGAGACCCAGTACTTC
>TRBV27|TRBD1|few|14|TRBJ1-5
CASSSQGFNQPQHF
TGTGCCAGCAGTTCACAGGGGTTCAATCAGCCCCAGCATTTT
>TRBV5-1|TRBD2|.|15|TRBJ2-3
CASGPGAGGRDTQYF
TGCGCCAGCGGCCCGGGAGCGGGGGGTAGAGATACGCAGTATTTT
>TRBV11-2|TRBD2|.|16|TRBJ2-7
CASSLGAASGTYEQYF
TGTGCCAGCAGCTTAGGAGCGGCTAGCGGGACCTACGAGCAGTACTTC
>TRBV29-1|TRBD1|.|13|TRBJ1-2
CSVPTQGAGGYTF
TGCAGCGTTCCTACACAGGGGGCGGGAGGCTACACCTTC
>TRBV4-3|.|.|16|TRBJ2-7
CASSQDRGSVTYEQYF
TGCGCCAGCAGCCAAGATAGGGGCAGCGTAACCTACGAGCAGTACTTC
>TRBV5-4|TRBD1|few|19|TRBJ2-6
CASSTGTGGALSGANVLTF
TGTGCCAGCAGCACTGGGACAGGGGGCGCCCTCTCTGGGGCCAACGTCCTGACTTTC
>TRBV2|.|.|16|TRBJ2-3
CASRWGSDWGTDTQYF
TGTGCCAGCAGGTGGGGTAGCGACTGGGGCACAGATACGCAGTATTTT